This T cell receptor (beta chain) was identified in a study of OX40 agonist ivuxolimab in advanced cancers. Whole-study context: Patients enrolled in dose escalation were diagnosed with hepatocellular carcinoma, melanoma, renal cell or head and neck cancer. Three patients got partial responses; one had hepatocellular carcinoma and two had cutaneous melanoma.

Libraries were prepared by immunoSEQ multiplex PCR; TCRdb keeps only in-frame clonotypes and omits some of them. The profile shows approximately 90,000 clones, roughly 88% of them singletons. Germline CDR1 MNHEY, CDR2 SVGAGI. Between the trimmed V and J ends, which lost 6 bases and 1 base, there was a span of 6 bases. CDR3 length: 12 residues. The receptor was derived from an adult with an advanced solid tumor such as melanoma, head and neck, liver or kidney cancer. The sample consisted of CD4+ or CD8+ T cells sorted from blood, taken in a trial of the OX40 agonist ivuxolimab. The J gene is TRBJ1-2, the V gene TRBV6-5; D is possibly TRBD1 (5 bases). In DNA form, the CDR3 reads TGTGCCAGCAGGAGGGGTAACTATGGCTACACCTTC. Protein sequence: CASRRGNYGYTF.